A single sample gave rise to the 2 T cell receptor beta chains below, sequenced in a study of vaccination effects on CD4 cells after COVID-19. Their cognate antigens are unknown. Libraries were prepared by immunoSEQ multiplex PCR; TCRdb keeps only in-frame clonotypes and omits some of them. The sample has approximately 31,000 clones, 70% to 80% seen once. Cells that had been cultured for 10 days were the source of isolated CD4+ T cells. The sample in question was CD4+ T cells from PBMCs cultured without peptide, obtained before COVID-19 vaccination. These receptors came from a human donor who received a COVID-19 vaccine.

This chain uses TRBV7-7 with TRBJ2-5; D assignment may be TRBD1 or TRBD2 (5 bases each). The CDR3 sequence is 18 residues long. V dropped 2 bases and J dropped 3 bases, with 22 bases sitting between them. Germline loops: CDR1 SSHAT, CDR2 FNYEAQ (reference sequence). CDR3 loop: CASSLFVAGTPGEETQYF. CDR3 bases: TGTGCCAGCAGCTTATTTGTCGCCGGGACGCCTGGTGAAGAGACCCAGTACTTC.

This clone was seen a few times. The rearrangement links TRBV10-3 to TRBJ1-2, with TRBD1 matching over 9 bases. J lost 4 bases, V lost 2 bases, and 2 bases had no gene match. Germline V lookup: CDR1 ENHRY, CDR2 SYGVKD. CDR3 length equals 14 residues. CDR3 region: CAISEGDRAYGYTF. For the CDR3, the DNA is TGTGCCATCAGTGAGGGGGACAGGGCCTATGGCTACACCTTC.